A selection of T cell receptor beta chains follows, all from one sample in a study of T cells in Graves' hyperthyroidism and ophthalmopathy. TCRdb re-called the multiplex PCR reads through MiXCR, storing one row per CDR3 protein. Among fewer than 500,000 distinct CDR3 sequences listed, about 14% were seen once. The material sequenced was blood. The receptors were sampled from a man aged 18 to 29 with Graves' ophthalmopathy. The CDR3 runs from the conserved cysteine through the conserved F or W. Each record gives: clone size, D gene, V gene, J gene, CDR3 DNA, CDR3 protein. The D gene is left open where the match is weak. Clone size is stated in some rows and not others, as once, few, many or a class when expanded.

many	-	TRBV6-1	TRBJ2-5	TGTGCCAGCACCGACCTGTGGGCGAGACAAGAGACCCAGTACTTC	CASTDLWARQETQYF
-	-	TRBV19	TRBJ2-1	TGTGCCAGTAGTATAGAGGGCGGACCCAATGAGCAGTTCTTC	CASSIEGGPNEQFF
few	-	TRBV5-1	TRBJ2-5	TGCGCCAGCAGCTCGTCCCCGGGACCCCCCCGGCAGACCCAGTACTTC	CASSSSPGPPRQTQYF
many	TRBD2	TRBV6-2/TRBV6-3	TRBJ2-1	TGTGCCAGCAGACAACTAGCGGGGGGAGGCAATGAGCAGTTCTTC	CASRQLAGGGNEQFF
many	-	TRBV29-1	TRBJ2-7	TGCAGCGTTGAAGATACCGGGGACAAGGCACCCGAGCAGTACTTC	CSVEDTGDKAPEQYF
-	-	TRBV14	TRBJ1-2	TGTGCCAGCAGCCAAGCTATCGCCGGCAGAGTCTATGGCTACACCTTC	CASSQAIAGRVYGYTF
-	-	TRBV3-1	TRBJ2-2	TGTGCCAGCAGCCAAGATCAGGGGTACACCGGGGAGCTGTTTTTT	CASSQDQGYTGELFF
-	-	TRBV19	TRBJ2-6	TGTGCCAGTAGTATCGGACTTCTGGCGAGCACTGGGGCCAACGTCCTGACTTTC	CASSIGLLASTGANVLTF
once	-	TRBV13	TRBJ2-7	TGTGCCAGCAGCCTTCAGGCGGGCTGGGGGCCCTACGAGCAGTACTTC	CASSLQAGWGPYEQYF
few	-	TRBV19	TRBJ2-1	TGTGCCAGTAGTATCAGGGGGAGGGCCGGTAATGAGCAGTTCTTC	CASSIRGRAGNEQFF
many	-	TRBV6-1	TRBJ1-5	TGTGCCAGCAGAAGGGGACGGACTAGCAATCAGCCCCAGCATTTT	CASRRGRTSNQPQHF
many	TRBD1	TRBV10-3	TRBJ1-5	TGTGCCATCAGTGAGTTGTGGACAGGGGTTGGGCGGCAGCCCCAGCATTTT	CAISELWTGVGRQPQHF
few	-	TRBV19	TRBJ1-2	TGTGCCAGTAGTATGACCGCGCTCTCCGTGAGTGGCTACACCTTC	CASSMTALSVSGYTF
-	-	TRBV5-6	TRBJ1-6	TGTGCCAGCAGCTCACCGAACAGGGATCGATCACACCTCCACTTT	CASSSPNRDRSHLHF
many	-	TRBV7-8	TRBJ2-3	TGTGCCAGCAGCTTCCATCGGTTTGTCGGGGGACCAGATACGCAGTATTTT	CASSFHRFVGGPDTQYF
many	-	TRBV2	TRBJ2-3	TGTGCCAGCCGGGTCCGGGCGGGGCGGCCCTTATGGAGCACAGATACGCAGTATTTT	CASRVRAGRPLWSTDTQYF
many	-	TRBV20-1	TRBJ1-1	TGCAGTGCTAGAGAGGGACATCCGAACACTGAAGCTTTCTTT	CSAREGHPNTEAFF
many	TRBD2	TRBV20-1	TRBJ2-5	TGCAGTGCTGGGACTGGCGGGAGCCCAGAGACCCAGTACTTC	CSAGTGGSPETQYF
few	TRBD1	TRBV5-4	TRBJ1-2	TGTGCCAGCAGCTTGGGATTCACAGGGGGCGCTGGCTATGGCTACACCTTC	CASSLGFTGGAGYGYTF
many	-	TRBV4-2	TRBJ2-7	TGTGCCAGCAGCCAAGCTCGGGCCGAGCAGTACTTC	CASSQARAEQYF
few	TRBD2	TRBV10-2	TRBJ2-2	TGCGCCAGCAGTGGTAGCGGGGAGCCCAACACCGGGGAGCTGTTTTTT	CASSGSGEPNTGELFF
few	TRBD2	TRBV7-8	TRBJ2-2	TGTGCCAGCAGCTTTGTTAGCGGGGGGGATTTCGGCGGGGAGCTGTTTTTT	CASSFVSGGDFGGELFF
many	TRBD1	TRBV7-9	TRBJ1-5	TGTGCCAGCAGCTTAGTGGGACAGGGACAAAATCAGCCCCAGCATTTT	CASSLVGQGQNQPQHF
-	-	TRBV5-1	TRBJ1-2	TGCGCCAGCAGCTTGTTGGAGGGGAACTATGGCTACACCTTC	CASSLLEGNYGYTF
-	TRBD2	TRBV27	TRBJ2-2	TGTGCCAGCAGGCCTCCGGGACTAGCGAACACCGGGGAGCTGTCTTTT	CASRPPGLANTGELSF
-	TRBD2	TRBV7-2	TRBJ2-7	TGTGCCAGCAGCTTACCCACTAGCGCTAGCTCCTACGAGCAGTACTTC	CASSLPTSASSYEQYF
-	TRBD1	TRBV12-5	TRBJ2-2	TGTGCTAGTGGTTTACAAGGTGGGACAGGGGGTAAAGTCGGGGAGCTGTTTTTT	CASGLQGGTGGKVGELFF
many	-	TRBV15	TRBJ2-1	TGTGCCACCAGCAGAGATTGGATGCTGAAGGAGCAGTTCTTC	CATSRDWMLKEQFF
-	-	TRBV30	TRBJ1-3	TGTGCCTGGAGGAGGGACACCATATATTTT	CAWRRDTIYF
many	-	TRBV29-1	TRBJ2-7	TGCAGCGTTGTTTTCGCACAGGATGCGCAAGAGCAGTACTTC	CSVVFAQDAQEQYF
-	-	TRBV6-9	TRBJ1-3	TGTGCCAGCAGTTACTTGGAGGGCGGAAACACCATATATTTT	CASSYLEGGNTIYF
-	-	TRBV10-3	TRBJ2-1	TGTGGCATCAGTCTGTCTGAGGCCGAAGGGGATGAGCAGTTCTTC	CGISLSEAEGDEQFF
many	TRBD2	TRBV20-1	TRBJ2-1	TGCAGTGCTAGAGGGTTAGCGGGAGGGCGAGATGAGCAGTTCTTC	CSARGLAGGRDEQFF
many	-	TRBV4-1	TRBJ1-5	TGCGCCAGCAGCCAGCGCTATGGGGAAAATCAGCCCCAGCATTTT	CASSQRYGENQPQHF
many	TRBD2	TRBV19	TRBJ2-7	TGTGCCAGTAGTATGGAGCTAGCGGGAGCCTACGAGCAGTACTTC	CASSMELAGAYEQYF
many	-	TRBV4-2	TRBJ1-2	TGTGCCAGCAGCCAAGAGAAAGGGATATACGGCTACACCTTC	CASSQEKGIYGYTF
many	TRBD2	TRBV18	TRBJ2-3	TGTGCCAGCTCACCCGGGGGGAGGAATACGCAGTATTTT	CASSPGGRNTQYF
-	TRBD2	TRBV7-9	TRBJ2-3	TGTGCCAGCAGCCAGCCAACTAGCGGGGGTAAGGATACGCAGTATTTT	CASSQPTSGGKDTQYF
many	-	TRBV20-1	TRBJ1-2	TGCAGTGCTAGTACCCCAGGGGACGACTATGGCTACACCTTC	CSASTPGDDYGYTF
many	-	TRBV6-5	TRBJ2-7	TGTGCCAGCAGTTGGACCGGGACGGACTACGAGCAGTACTTC	CASSWTGTDYEQYF
-	TRBD1	TRBV4-2	TRBJ1-5	TGTGCCAGCAGCCGGTCAACAGGGGATAATCAGCCCCAGCATTTT	CASSRSTGDNQPQHF
many	TRBD1	TRBV12-3/TRBV12-4	TRBJ1-1	TGTGCCAGCAGTCGTAGACAGGGGACTGAAGCTTTCTTT	CASSRRQGTEAFF
many	TRBD2	TRBV7-9	TRBJ2-7	TGTGCCAGCAGCTTTGCAGGGAGGGATTACGAGCAGTACTTC	CASSFAGRDYEQYF
many	-	TRBV29-1	TRBJ1-2	TGCAGCGTCAGGGGCGAGGCTAACTATGGCTACACCTTC	CSVRGEANYGYTF
many	-	TRBV3-1	TRBJ1-1	TGTGCCAGCAGCCAACAGGGGCCGGGGGCTGAAGCTTTCTTT	CASSQQGPGAEAFF
-	-	TRBV12-5	TRBJ2-1	TGTGCTAGTGGTTTGGTACTCGGGATCGTCAATGAGCAGTTCTTC	CASGLVLGIVNEQFF
many	TRBD1	TRBV27	TRBJ1-2	TGTGCCAGCAGGACGGACAGGGACGGCTATGGCTACACCTTC	CASRTDRDGYGYTF